These 21 T cell receptor beta chains originate from one sample sequenced in a study of CD8+CD57+ T cells in acquired aplastic anemia. CDR3 and TCR beta VDJ profiling relied on genomic DNA as the template. TCRdb recomputed calls from the reads with MiXCR, one row per CDR3 protein. The data hold roughly 63,000 distinct CDR3 sequences, with around half observed a single time. Sequencing input: sorted CD4+, CD8+, or CD8+CD57+ T cells (not recorded which) from PBMCs. The receptors originated from a human donor in good health, serving as a control.

The chain joins TRBV7-4 to TRBJ1-3; TRBD1 might be the D (5 bases). The CDR3 has 16 amino acids. CDR1 is SGHVT, CDR2 SQSDAQ, per germline. V lost 5 bases, J lost 8 bases, and 22 bases lay in between. The CDR3 DNA reads as TGTGCCAGCAGCCAAGTTGATCCGGGGCCTGGGGACACCATATATTTT. This codes for CASSQVDPGPGDTIYF. The variable domain in full, with the rest retrieved from reference TRBV7-4 and TRBJ1-3, is GAGVSQSPRYKVAKRGRDVALRCDSISGHVTLYWYRQTLGQGSEVLTYSQSDAQRDKSGRPSGRFSAERPERSVSTLKIQRTEQGDSAVYLCASSQVDPGPGDTIYFGEGSWLTVV.

This clonotype appeared many times. This chain links TRBV7-9 with TRBJ2-1; no clear D. The CDR3 spans 10 residues. The V end lost 3 bases, the J end lost 7 bases, and 1 base lay between the germline ends. Per germline, CDR1 SEHNR and CDR2 FQNEAQ (reference sequence). The CDR3 sequence is CASSFNEQFF. In nucleotides, the CDR3 is TGTGCCAGCAGCTTTAATGAGCAGTTCTTC.

This clonotype was seen repeatedly, ten times or more. This rearrangement joins TRBV7-9 to TRBJ2-7; no definite D call. The CDR3 has 14 residues. CDR1 is SEHNR, CDR2 FQNEAQ, per germline (reference sequence). The V gene lost 2 bases and the J gene lost 3 bases, with 11 bases spanning the gap. The CDR3 DNA reads as TGTGCCAGCAGCTTATCAAGGACGGACTACGAGCAGTACTTC. Its translation is CASSLSRTDYEQYF.

This clonotype was seen a single time. The CDR3 sequence is CASSMTGDTEAFF. The CDR3 DNA sequence: TGTGCCAGTAGTATGACAGGGGACACTGAAGCTTTCTTT. The chain joins TRBV19 to TRBJ1-1; TRBD1 matches 8 bases. The junction had 0 bases not matched to a gene; V was cut back by 3 bases and J by 3 bases. Germline values: CDR1 LNHDA, CDR2 SQIVND (reference sequence). This CDR3 region has 13 residues.

Many counts were recorded for this clonotype. The chain carries TRBV7-2 and TRBJ2-7; 7 nucleotides agree with TRBD1. J lost 2 bases, V lost 0 bases, and 4 bases had no gene match. Looked up from germline, CDR1 is SGHTA and CDR2 is FQGNSA. The length of the CDR3 is 15 residues. The CDR3: CASSLASGQAYEQYF. CDR3 DNA: TGTGCCAGCAGCTTAGCGTCCGGACAGGCCTACGAGCAGTACTTC.

This clonotype was counted ten times or more. The chain employs TRBV7-2 and TRBJ2-1; D remains unclear. With 7 bases removed from V and 8 bases from J, the gap between germline ends came to 15 bases. This CDR3 is 13 amino acids long. The germline gives CDR1 SGHTA, CDR2 FQGNSA. Written as DNA, the CDR3 is TGTGCCAGCAACCGAGCTATTTTCGATGAGCAGTTCTTC. This translates into CASNRAIFDEQFF.

The chain employs TRBV20-1 and TRBJ2-7; the D gene is possibly TRBD1 (5 bases). Trimming cost V 3 bases and J 5 bases, with 14 bases left between them. Germline CDR1 is DFQATT and CDR2 is SNEGSKA (reference sequence). The CDR3 has 13 amino acids. CDR3 protein: CSARATGWDEQYF. CDR3 in DNA: TGCAGTGCTAGGGCCACAGGTTGGGACGAGCAGTACTTC.

The V gene is TRBV11-3, the J gene TRBJ2-2; 7 positions agree with TRBD1. Germline V CDR1 and CDR2: SGHNT, YENEEA. After removal of 4 bases from V and 10 bases from J, the junction contained 12 bases not matched to a gene. The CDR3 sequence is 15 residues long. In nucleotides, the CDR3 is TGTGCCAGCAGCTCCGGGACAGCCTGGGTAGAGGAGCTGTTTTTT. It is translated as CASSSGTAWVEELFF.

The V call is TRBV19, the J call TRBJ2-5; D is ambiguous. V was pared by 1 base and J by 5 bases, with 14 bases between. This CDR3 comprises 15 residues. Germline V gene lookup returns CDR1 LNHDA and CDR2 SQIVND (reference sequence). The CDR3 DNA sequence: TGTGCCAGTAGTATAGGGGGAAAGGCCGGGGAGACCCAGTACTTC. The encoded protein is CASSIGGKAGETQYF. Together with reference TRBV19 and TRBJ2-5, the CDR3 gives the full variable domain: DGGITQSPKYLFRKEGQNVTLSCEQNLNHDAMYWYRQDPGQGLRLIYYSQIVNDFQKGDIAEGYSVSREKKESFPLTVTSAQKNPTAFYLCASSIGGKAGETQYFGPGTRLLVL.

This clonotype occurred many times. V gene TRBV11-2 combines with J gene TRBJ1-2; D is perhaps TRBD1 (5 bases). Germline lookup yields CDR1 SGHAT and CDR2 FQNNGV. Trimming shortened V by 4 bases and J by 2 bases, and 20 bases separated the two germline ends. The CDR3 runs 17 residues. The CDR3 region has the DNA TGTGCCAGCAGCTCCGGGACTCCCCTTTCGCGAAACTATGGCTACACCTTC. It specifies CASSSGTPLSRNYGYTF.

CDR3 in DNA: TGCAGTGGACAGACAGACGACACTGAAGCTTTCTTT. It codes for CSGQTDDTEAFF. This chain joins TRBV20-1 and TRBJ1-1; D might be TRBD1 (5 bases). The length of the CDR3 is 12 residues. Trimming shortened V by 7 bases and J by 3 bases, and 12 bases separated the two germline ends. CDR1 is DFQATT and CDR2 is SNEGSKA in the germline V gene (reference sequence).

Sample share makes this clonotype medium-sized (0.01 to 0.1%). V gene TRBV2 combines with J gene TRBJ2-7; 8 positions agree with TRBD1. The germline V gene encodes CDR1 SNHLY and CDR2 FYNNEI. V trimming: 2 bases; J trimming: 5 bases; junction bases outside the gene matches: 8. The CDR3 totals 15 residues. CDR3 DNA: TGTGCCAGCAGTGAAAAGGGCAGGGGGCTTGACGAGCAGTACTTC. It is translated as CASSEKGRGLDEQYF. The variable domain in full, with the rest retrieved from reference TRBV2 and TRBJ2-7, is EPEVTQTPSHQVTQMGQEVILRCVPISNHLYFYWYRQILGQKVEFLVSFYNNEISEKSEIFDDQFSVERPDGSNFTLKIRSTKLEDSAMYFCASSEKGRGLDEQYFGPGTRLTVT.

The chain joins TRBV4-1 to TRBJ2-7; a possible D gene is TRBD2 (5 bases). Trimming took 4 bases from V and 1 from J, leaving 14 bases between them. The CDR3 sequence is 15 residues long. Germline V gives CDR1 MGHRA, CDR2 YSYEKL. The CDR3 is CASSREDGGSYEQYF. Here the CDR3 DNA reads TGCGCCAGCAGCCGAGAGGACGGAGGATCCTACGAGCAGTACTTC.

V gene TRBV7-9 combines with J gene TRBJ1-1; 9 bases match TRBD1. The CDR3 consists of 15 residues. Per germline, CDR1 SEHNR and CDR2 FQNEAQ (reference sequence). Losses at the gene ends were 5 bases for V and 6 bases for J; bases not matched to a gene: 10. The CDR3 sequence is CASSSRTGEESEAFF. The CDR3, as DNA: TGTGCCAGCAGCAGTCGGACAGGGGAAGAGTCTGAAGCTTTCTTT. Full variable domain (rest looked up from reference TRBV7-9 and TRBJ1-1): DTGVSQNPRHKITKRGQNVTFRCDPISEHNRLYWYRQTLGQGPEFLTYFQNEAQLEKSRLLSDRFSAERPKGSFSTLEIQRTEQGDSAMYLCASSSRTGEESEAFFGQGTRLTVV.

The chain uses TRBV2 and TRBJ2-7; 8 bases line up with TRBD1. The CDR3 is 13 amino acids. V dropped 6 bases and J dropped 5; count of bases not matched to a gene: 6. Germline lookup yields CDR1 SNHLY and CDR2 FYNNEI. This chain's CDR3 is CASRQDRVNEQYF. CDR3 nucleotide sequence: TGTGCCAGCAGGCAGGACAGGGTCAACGAGCAGTACTTC.

The chain is built from TRBV24-1 and TRBJ2-7; 8 nucleotides line up with TRBD1. This CDR3 comprises 14 residues. CDR1 KGHDR and CDR2 SFDVKD come from the germline V gene. V shed 4 bases, J shed 7 bases, and the junction held 8 bases outside the gene matches. The CDR3 loop reads CATSEGRGPGEQYF. For the CDR3, the DNA is TGTGCCACCAGTGAGGGCAGGGGGCCAGGAGAGCAGTACTTC.

Here the CDR3 reads CASSLFQASRGNTIYF. The CDR3 DNA sequence: TGTGCCAGCAGCTTATTCCAGGCGAGTCGGGGAAACACCATATATTTT. This sequence joins TRBV11-1 and TRBJ1-3; unclear D gene. The germline V gene has CDR1 SGHAT and CDR2 FQDESV (reference sequence). The ends were cut back, 2 bases at V and 4 bases at J, with 15 bases in the middle. This CDR3 region has 16 residues.

The chain links TRBV11-2 to TRBJ2-7, with a possible D match to TRBD1 (5 bases). V lost 0 bases and J 3 bases, leaving 9 bases between the germline ends. Germline V lookup: CDR1 SGHAT, CDR2 FQNNGV. CDR3 length equals 14 residues. CDR3 amino acids: CASSLDMTDYEQYF. CDR3 coding DNA: TGTGCCAGCAGCTTAGATATGACAGACTACGAGCAGTACTTC. The variable domain in full, with the rest retrieved from reference TRBV11-2 and TRBJ2-7, is EAGVAQSPRYKIIEKRQSVAFWCNPISGHATLYWYQQILGQGPKLLIQFQNNGVVDDSQLPKDRFSAERLKGVDSTLKIQPAKLEDSAVYLCASSLDMTDYEQYFGPGTRLTVT.

This clonotype was seen ten or more times. The chain is built from TRBV6-1 and TRBJ1-5, with no clear D. The CDR3 spans 15 residues. The germline V gene has CDR1 MNHNS and CDR2 SASEGT. V lost 4 bases and J lost 0, with 10 bases in between. CDR3 residues: CASSVPRDSNQPQHF. CDR3 DNA: TGTGCCAGCAGTGTACCTCGGGATAGCAATCAGCCCCAGCATTTT.

J is TRBJ1-1 and V is TRBV10-1; 7 positions match TRBD1. Germline values: CDR1 WNHNN, CDR2 SYGVQD (reference sequence). Unmatched junction bases numbered 11, after V lost 6 bases and J lost 4 bases. This CDR3 spans 15 amino acids. CDR3 sequence (DNA): TGCGCCAGCAGCGACCGAAGACAGGGCAGCACTGAAGCTTTCTTT. It translates to CASSDRRQGSTEAFF.

This clonotype occurred many times. This chain connects TRBV27 to TRBJ1-1; the D is unclear. Between the trimmed V and J ends, which lost 0 bases and 1 base, there was a span of 6 bases. There are 14 residues in the CDR3. Per the germline V gene, CDR1 is MNHEY and CDR2 is SMNVEV (reference sequence). The CDR3, as DNA: TGTGCCAGCAGTTTATCAACGGGGAACACTGAAGCTTTCTTT. It is translated as CASSLSTGNTEAFF.